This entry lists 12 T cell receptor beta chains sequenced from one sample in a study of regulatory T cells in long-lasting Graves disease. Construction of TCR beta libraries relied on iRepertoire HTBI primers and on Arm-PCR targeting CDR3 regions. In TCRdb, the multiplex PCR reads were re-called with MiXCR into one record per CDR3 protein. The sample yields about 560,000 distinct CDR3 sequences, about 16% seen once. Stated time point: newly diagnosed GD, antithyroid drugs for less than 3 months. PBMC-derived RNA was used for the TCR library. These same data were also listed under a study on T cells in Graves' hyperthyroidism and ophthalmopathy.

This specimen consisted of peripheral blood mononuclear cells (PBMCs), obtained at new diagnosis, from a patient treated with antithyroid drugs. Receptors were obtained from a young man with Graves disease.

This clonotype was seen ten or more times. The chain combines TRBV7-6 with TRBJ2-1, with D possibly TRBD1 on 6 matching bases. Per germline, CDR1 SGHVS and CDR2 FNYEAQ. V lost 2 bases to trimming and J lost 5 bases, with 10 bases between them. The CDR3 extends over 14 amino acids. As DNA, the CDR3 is TGTGCCAGCAGCTTATTCAGGGGCCACAATGAGCAGTTCTTC. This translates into CASSLFRGHNEQFF.

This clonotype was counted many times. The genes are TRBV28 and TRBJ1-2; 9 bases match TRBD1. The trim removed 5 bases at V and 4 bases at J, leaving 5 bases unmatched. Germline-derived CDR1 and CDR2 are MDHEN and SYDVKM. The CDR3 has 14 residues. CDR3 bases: TGTGCCAGCAGTAACCGGGACAGGGCCTATGGCTACACCTTC. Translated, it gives CASSNRDRAYGYTF.

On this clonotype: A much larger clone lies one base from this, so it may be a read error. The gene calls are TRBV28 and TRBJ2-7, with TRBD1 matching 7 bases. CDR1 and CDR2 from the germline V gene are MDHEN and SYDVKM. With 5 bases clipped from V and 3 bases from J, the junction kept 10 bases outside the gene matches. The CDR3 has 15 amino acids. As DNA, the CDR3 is TGTGCCAGCAGTCGATATTCAACAGGGGACTACGAGCAGTACTTC. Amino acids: CASSRYSTGDYEQYF.

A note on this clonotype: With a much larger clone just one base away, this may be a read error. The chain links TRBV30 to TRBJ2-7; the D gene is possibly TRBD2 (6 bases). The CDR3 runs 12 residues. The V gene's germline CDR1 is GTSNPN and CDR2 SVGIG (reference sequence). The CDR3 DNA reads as TGTGCCTGGGGGGGGAACTCCTGCGAGCAGTACTTC. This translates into CAWGGNSCEQYF.

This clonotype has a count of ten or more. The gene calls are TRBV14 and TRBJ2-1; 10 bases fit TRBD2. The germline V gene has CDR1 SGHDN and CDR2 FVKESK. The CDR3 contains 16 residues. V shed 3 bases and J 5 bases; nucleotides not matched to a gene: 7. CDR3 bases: TGTGCCAGCAGCCAGCTCGGGACTAGCGTTGACAATGAGCAGTTCTTC. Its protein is CASSQLGTSVDNEQFF.

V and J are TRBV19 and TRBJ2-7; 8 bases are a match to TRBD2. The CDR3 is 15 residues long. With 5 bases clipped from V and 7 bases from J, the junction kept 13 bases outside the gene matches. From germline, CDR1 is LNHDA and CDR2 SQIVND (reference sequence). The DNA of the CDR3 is TGTGCCAGTAGTGCTGAGCGGCGGGAGGCCGAGGAGCAGTACTTC. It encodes CASSAERREAEEQYF.

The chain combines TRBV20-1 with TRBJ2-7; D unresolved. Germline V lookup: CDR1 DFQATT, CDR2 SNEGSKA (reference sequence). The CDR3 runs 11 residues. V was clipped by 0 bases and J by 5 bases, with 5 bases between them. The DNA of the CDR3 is TGCAGTGCTAGAGATATGAACGAGCAGTACTTC. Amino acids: CSARDMNEQYF.

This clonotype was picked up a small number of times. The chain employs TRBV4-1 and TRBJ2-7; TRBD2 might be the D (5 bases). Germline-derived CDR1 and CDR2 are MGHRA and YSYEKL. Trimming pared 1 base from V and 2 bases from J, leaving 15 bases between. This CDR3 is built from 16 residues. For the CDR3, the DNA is TGCGCCAGCAGCCAAGCCTCCGCGGGTATGACCTACGAGCAGTACTTC. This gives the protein CASSQASAGMTYEQYF.

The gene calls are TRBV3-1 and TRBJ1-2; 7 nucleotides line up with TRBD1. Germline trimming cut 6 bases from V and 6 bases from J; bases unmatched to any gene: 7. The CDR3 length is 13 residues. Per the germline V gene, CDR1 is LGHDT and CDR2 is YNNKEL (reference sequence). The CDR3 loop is CASRPQGRDGYTF. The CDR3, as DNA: TGTGCCAGCAGACCACAGGGGCGGGATGGCTACACCTTC. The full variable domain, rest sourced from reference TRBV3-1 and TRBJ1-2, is DTAVSQTPKYLVTQMGNDKSIKCEQNLGHDTMYWYKQDSKKFLKIMFSYNNKELIINETVPNRFSPKSPDKAHLNLHINSLELGDSAVYFCASRPQGRDGYTFGSGTRLTVV.

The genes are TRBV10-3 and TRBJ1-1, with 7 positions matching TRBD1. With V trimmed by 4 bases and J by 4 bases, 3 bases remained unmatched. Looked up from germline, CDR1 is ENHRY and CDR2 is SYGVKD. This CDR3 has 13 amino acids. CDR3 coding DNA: TGTGCCATCAGTGTTAACAGGGGCACTGAAGCTTTCTTT. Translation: CAISVNRGTEAFF.

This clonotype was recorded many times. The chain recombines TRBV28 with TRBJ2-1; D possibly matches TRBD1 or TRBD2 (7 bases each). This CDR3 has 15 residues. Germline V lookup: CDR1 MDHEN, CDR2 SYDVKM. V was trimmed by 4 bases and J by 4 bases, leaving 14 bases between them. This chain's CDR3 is CASSSTRGGYNEQFF. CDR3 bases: TGTGCCAGCAGTTCCACCAGGGGGGGGTACAATGAGCAGTTCTTC.

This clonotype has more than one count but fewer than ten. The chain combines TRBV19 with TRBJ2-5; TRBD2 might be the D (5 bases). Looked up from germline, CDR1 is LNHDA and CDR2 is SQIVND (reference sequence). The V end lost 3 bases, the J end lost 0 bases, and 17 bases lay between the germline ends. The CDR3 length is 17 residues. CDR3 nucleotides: TGTGCCAGTAGTATTTACAGACGAGGCGGGTACCAAGAGACCCAGTACTTC. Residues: CASSIYRRGGYQETQYF.